These 11 T cell receptor beta chains were all obtained from the same sample, sequenced in a study of shared clonotypes between healthy human individuals. Assay used: immunoSEQ multiplex PCR; TCRdb lists only in-frame clones, some missing. The sample shows roughly 2.5 million clones, more than 90% of them seen only once. The sample was naive CD4+ T cells sorted from blood. As for subset: CD45RA+ positively selected. The receptors here all came from a man between 18 and 29 years old in good health.

This clone was found once. This chain connects TRBV5-1 to TRBJ2-6; D gene uncertain. Per germline, CDR1 SGHRS and CDR2 YFSETQ. This CDR3 contains 13 residues. Trimming shortened V by 0 bases and J by 5 bases, and 3 bases separated the two germline ends. Here the CDR3 DNA reads TGCGCCAGCAGCTTGGGGTGGGCCAACGTCCTGACTTTC. Amino acids: CASSLGWANVLTF. Filled out from reference TRBV5-1 and TRBJ2-6, the complete variable domain reads KAGVTQTPRYLIKTRGQQVTLSCSPISGHRSVSWYQQTPGQGLQFLFEYFSETQRNKGNFPGRFSGRQFSNSRSEMNVSTLELGDSALYLCASSLGWANVLTFGAGSRLTVL.

This rearrangement joins TRBV29-1 to TRBJ1-3, with D unresolved. This CDR3 is 17 amino acids long. V gave up 0 bases and J gave up 0 bases, with 15 bases separating them. Germline-derived CDR1 and CDR2 are SQVTM and ANQGSEA. CDR3 protein: CSVEDRTAKSSGNTIYF. DNA for the CDR3: TGCAGCGTTGAAGACCGAACAGCAAAGAGCTCTGGAAACACCATATATTTT.

This chain joins TRBV14 and TRBJ1-1; D may be TRBD1 (6 bases). Deletions cut 8 bases from V and 0 bases from J, with 10 bases between. Germline CDR1 and CDR2: SGHDN and FVKESK. The CDR3 has 13 amino acids. The CDR3 region has the DNA TGTGCCAGCCTAGGACAGATGAACACTGAAGCTTTCTTT. Encoded protein: CASLGQMNTEAFF.

As to this clone: The identical CDR3 is also encoded by other nucleotide sequences in the sample. The CDR3 coding sequence is TGTGCCATCAGCGGGACAGGGGGTCAGCCCCAGCATTTT. Translating it yields CAISGTGGQPQHF. The chain employs TRBV10-3 and TRBJ1-5; 11 positions match TRBD1. Germline lookup yields CDR1 ENHRY and CDR2 SYGVKD. The J segment lost 6 bases and the V segment lost 6 bases, leaving 1 base of the junction unmatched. This CDR3 is built from 13 residues.

As concerns this clone: Other nucleotide sequences in the sample specify the same CDR3. The V call is TRBV18, the J call TRBJ2-3, with D unclear. Trimming shortened V by 3 bases and J by 1 base, and 8 bases separated the two germline ends. CDR3 length equals 14 residues. Germline V lookup: CDR1 KGHSH, CDR2 LQKENI. The DNA for the CDR3 is TGTGCCAGCTCACCGTCCTCCCGCACAGATACGCAGTATTTT. Amino acids: CASSPSSRTDTQYF.

This clone came up once. The chain recombines TRBV5-1 with TRBJ2-5; TRBD2 matches 14 bases. The CDR3 extends over 16 amino acids. The J segment lost 5 bases and the V segment lost 3 bases, leaving 6 bases of the junction unmatched. Germline V CDR1 and CDR2: SGHRS, YFSETQ. The CDR3 nucleotides are TGCGCCAGCAGCTCGGGACTAGCGGGAGTGCGCGAGACCCAGTACTTC. Protein: CASSSGLAGVRETQYF.

The rearrangement joins TRBV5-4 to TRBJ2-2; no clear D gene. Germline values: CDR1 SGHNT, CDR2 YYREEE (reference sequence). Deletions cut 1 base from V and 0 bases from J, with 4 bases between. This CDR3 contains 14 residues. CDR3 region: CASSLISNTGELFF. The CDR3 region has the DNA TGTGCCAGCAGCTTGATTTCGAACACCGGGGAGCTGTTTTTT.

V gene TRBV5-4 combines with J gene TRBJ2-1; no definite D call. The CDR3 is 14 amino acids. The V end was cut by 0 bases, the J end by 4 bases, with 8 bases between. From germline, CDR1 is SGHNT and CDR2 YYREEE (reference sequence). CDR3 sequence reads: CASSLGRRYNEQFF. CDR3 nucleotide sequence: TGTGCCAGCAGCTTGGGCAGGAGATACAATGAGCAGTTCTTC.

V usage is TRBV7-2 and J usage is TRBJ1-4, with D perhaps matching TRBD1 (6 bases). Germline V CDR1 and CDR2: SGHTA, FQGNSA. CDR3 length: 14 residues. The germline V and J ends were trimmed by 2 bases and 7 bases, with 11 bases remaining between them. The CDR3 DNA is TGTGCCAGCAGCTTATTATCAGGGGTTGAAAAACTGTTTTTT. Translated, it gives CASSLLSGVEKLFF.

This rearrangement joins TRBV11-2 to TRBJ2-5, with TRBD1 matching over 9 bases. The J call is doubtful: the DNA matches TRBJ2-7 better. The germline gives CDR1 SGHAT, CDR2 FQNNGV. The CDR3 contains 16 residues. The CDR3 region has the DNA TGTGCCAGCAGCTTAGGGCCGGGGACAGGGATCCACGAGCAGTACTTC. Protein: CASSLGPGTGIHEQYF.

The chain couples TRBV29-1 to TRBJ2-2, with no clear D. V gave up 6 bases and J gave up 4 bases, with 15 bases separating them. The CDR3 loop spans 14 amino acids. Per the germline V gene, CDR1 is SQVTM and CDR2 is ANQGSEA. Written as DNA, the CDR3 is TGCAGCGTCTTCTTTGAGCCGGCCACCGGGGAGCTGTTTTTT. Residues: CSVFFEPATGELFF.